This T cell receptor (beta chain) was sequenced in a study of blood T cell repertoires in COVID-19. Study-wide context: Samples came from the United States, Italy and Spain, spanning acute and convalescent COVID-19.

Per the study methods: Using reference gene primer amplification, nucleated cell counts were estimated. The repertoire was sequenced with immunoSEQ multiplex PCR; TCRdb's copy has only in-frame clones and lacks some. Clonal size and the V and J genes are those of that table, whereas D and trimming came from the DNA. Among roughly 100,000 clones listed, over 65% were seen once. The length of the CDR3 is 16 residues. CDR1 and CDR2 (germline): MNHEY, SVGAGI. V lost 4 bases and J lost 4, with 17 bases in between. The gene calls are TRBV6-5 and TRBJ1-5; D might be TRBD1 (5 bases). The sample comprised peripheral blood. The sequence derives from a human donor in a cohort sampled during active COVID-19. The CDR3 DNA reads TGTGCCAGCAGTTTTCCCCCCGACAGCGATAATCAGCCCCAGCATTTT. Translated, it gives CASSFPPDSDNQPQHF.